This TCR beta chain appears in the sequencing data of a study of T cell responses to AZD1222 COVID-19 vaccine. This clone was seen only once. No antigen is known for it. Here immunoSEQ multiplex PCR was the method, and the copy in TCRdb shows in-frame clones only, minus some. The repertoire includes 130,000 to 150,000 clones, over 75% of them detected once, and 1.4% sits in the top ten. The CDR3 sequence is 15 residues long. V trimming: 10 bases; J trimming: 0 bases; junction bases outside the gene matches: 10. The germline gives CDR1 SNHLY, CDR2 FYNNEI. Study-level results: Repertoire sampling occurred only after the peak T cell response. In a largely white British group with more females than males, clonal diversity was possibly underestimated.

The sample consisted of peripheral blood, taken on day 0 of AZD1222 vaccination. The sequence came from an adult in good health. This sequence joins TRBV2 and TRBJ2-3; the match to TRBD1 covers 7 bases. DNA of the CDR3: TGTGCCACCGCGTTAAGACAGGGAAGCACAGATACGCAGTATTTT. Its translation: CATALRQGSTDTQYF.